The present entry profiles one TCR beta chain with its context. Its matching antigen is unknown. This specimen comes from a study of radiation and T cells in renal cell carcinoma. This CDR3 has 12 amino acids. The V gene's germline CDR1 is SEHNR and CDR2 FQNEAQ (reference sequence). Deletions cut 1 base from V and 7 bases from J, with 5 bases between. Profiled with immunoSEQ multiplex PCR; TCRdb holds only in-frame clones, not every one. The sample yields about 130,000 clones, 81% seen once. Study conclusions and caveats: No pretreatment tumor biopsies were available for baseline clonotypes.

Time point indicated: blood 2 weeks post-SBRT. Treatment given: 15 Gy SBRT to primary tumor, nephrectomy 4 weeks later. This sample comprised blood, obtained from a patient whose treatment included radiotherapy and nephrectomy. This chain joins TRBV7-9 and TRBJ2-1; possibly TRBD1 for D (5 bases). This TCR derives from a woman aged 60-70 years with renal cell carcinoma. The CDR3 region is CASSLDRNEQFF. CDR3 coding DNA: TGTGCCAGCAGCTTAGACAGGAATGAGCAGTTCTTC.